The clone carrying this TCR beta chain showed up just a few times. Its antigen remains unidentified. This CDR3 contains 16 residues. V gave up 2 bases and J gave up 4 bases; unmatched junction bases: 3. From germline, CDR1 is MGHRA and CDR2 YSYEKL. Regarding time point: newly diagnosed, previously untreated cHL patient sample. This record belongs to a study of PD-1 blockade in classical Hodgkin lymphoma. The study's findings and limits: When set against healthy donors, newly diagnosed patients were reported to show lower baseline TCR diversity.

Profiling relied on immunoSEQ multiplex PCR, and the TCRdb table lists in-frame clones only, not all of them. Of about 7,100 clones listed, more than 60% are singletons. Sequenced input: peripheral blood mononuclear cells (PBMCs). This TCR was sampled from a human donor with classical Hodgkin lymphoma. V is TRBV4-1 and J is TRBJ2-1; 12 positions agree with TRBD2. The CDR3 bases are TGCGCCAGCAGCCAAACGACTAGCGGGGGTTACAATGAGCAGTTCTTC. This codes for CASSQTTSGGYNEQFF.